Below, 30 T cell receptor beta chains from the same sample are listed, as sequenced in a study of blood T cells in healthy people across ages. A second about 6 to 12 cycle PCR used barcoded and J-beta primers. One entry per CDR3 protein, called by TCRdb with MiXCR from the 5' RACE reads. The repertoire consists of 1.5 million to 2 million distinct CDR3 sequences, with about 28% occurring once and the leading ten covering 6.5% to 8.5%. The source material was blood. These receptors originate from a woman aged 25 to 39 in good health.

The V call is TRBV20-1, the J call TRBJ1-2, with a possible D match to TRBD1 (5 bases). The V end lost 6 bases, the J end lost 8 bases, and 16 bases lay between the germline ends. Germline V CDR1 and CDR2: DFQATT, SNEGSKA (reference sequence). The CDR3 has 12 residues. The CDR3: CSAGGGNPGYTF. The CDR3 bases are TGCAGTGCCGGGGGAGGGAACCCAGGCTACACCTTC.

V is TRBV19 and J is TRBJ2-1; 9 positions agree with TRBD2. V was pared by 3 bases and J by 4 bases, with 7 bases of the junction left unmatched. Germline V gene sequence: CDR1 LNHDA, CDR2 SQIVND (reference sequence). The CDR3 is made up of 16 amino acids. As DNA, the CDR3 is TGTGCCAGTAGTATTGGGCTAGCGGGACCATACAATGAGCAGTTCTTC. This gives the protein CASSIGLAGPYNEQFF.

V is TRBV7-9 and J is TRBJ2-5; the D gene is possibly TRBD2 (5 bases). Germline V gene sequence: CDR1 SEHNR, CDR2 FQNEAQ (reference sequence). V dropped 4 bases and J dropped 3 bases, with 12 bases sitting between them. This CDR3 comprises 14 residues. CDR3 DNA: TGTGCCAGCAGCTACCCGTGGGGAGAAGAGACCCAGTACTTC. Its translation: CASSYPWGEETQYF.

This clonotype has only one observation. This sequence may be a read error, since a much larger clone differs from it by one base. The rearrangement uses TRBV28 and TRBJ2-7; no clear D gene. Trimming left V 3 bases short and J 5 bases short, with 8 bases between. The CDR3 covers 12 residues. The germline V gene has CDR1 MDHEN and CDR2 SYDVKM. For the CDR3, the DNA is TGTGCCAGCAGTTTCAGCGACCACGAGCAGTACTTC. Amino acid sequence: CASSFSDHEQYF. Complete variable domain (other parts from reference TRBV28 and TRBJ2-7): DVKVTQSSRYLVKRTGEKVFLECVQDMDHENMFWYRQDPGLGLRLIYFSYDVKMKEKGDIPEGYSVSREKKERFSLILESASTNQTSMYLCASSFSDHEQYFGPGTRLTVT.

As to this clonotype: One junction end disagrees with the germline gene, perhaps due to a read error. In DNA, the CDR3 is TGCAGCGCTGAAGGAGGTTCCCTCGCCTCCAATGAGCAGTTCTTC. Translation: CSAEGGSLASNEQFF. V gene TRBV29-1 combines with J gene TRBJ2-1, with D perhaps TRBD2 (5 bases). The CDR3 has 15 residues. Germline-derived CDR1 and CDR2 are SQVTM and ANQGSEA.

This chain joins TRBV3-1 and TRBJ2-3; D not resolved. This CDR3 is built from 13 residues. Germline V gene lookup returns CDR1 LGHDT and CDR2 YNNKEL (reference sequence). The V end was cut by 6 bases, the J end by 4 bases, with 11 bases between. This chain's CDR3 is CASRFRFADTQYF. Written as DNA, the CDR3 is TGTGCCAGCAGGTTTAGGTTCGCAGATACGCAGTATTTT.

This clonotype was detected many times. The rearrangement uses TRBV28 and TRBJ2-4, with a weak D call TRBD1 (5 bases). The CDR3 sequence is 15 residues long. The germline V gene has CDR1 MDHEN and CDR2 SYDVKM. Trimming cost V 8 bases and J 0 bases, with 14 bases left between them. CDR3 protein: CASSWTHLAKNIQYF. CDR3 DNA sequence: TGTGCCAGCTCCTGGACACATCTAGCCAAAAACATTCAGTACTTC. Combining the CDR3 with reference TRBV28 and TRBJ2-4 gives the whole variable domain DVKVTQSSRYLVKRTGEKVFLECVQDMDHENMFWYRQDPGLGLRLIYFSYDVKMKEKGDIPEGYSVSREKKERFSLILESASTNQTSMYLCASSWTHLAKNIQYFGAGTRLSVL.

This clonotype occurred many times. Here the CDR3 reads CASSLTGLGYTF. The DNA of the CDR3 is TGTGCCAGCAGCTTGACAGGCCTCGGCTACACCTTC. J is TRBJ1-2 and V is TRBV12-3 or TRBV12-4; possible D gene TRBD1, 6 bases. V shed 6 bases and J shed 8 bases, with 13 bases lying between them. The CDR3 has 12 amino acids.

In this sample, this clonotype turned up a few times. CDR3 sequence (DNA): TGCAGTGCTAGAGTGGGACCTTTTGTATCCGTAACTAGCGGGAGGTCAGATACGCAGTATTTT. It specifies CSARVGPFVSVTSGRSDTQYF. This rearrangement joins TRBV20-1 to TRBJ2-3; 12 bases agree with TRBD2. The V gene end was trimmed by 1 base and the J gene end by 4 bases; junction bases not matched to a gene: 21. CDR3 size: 21 residues. Germline V lookup: CDR1 DFQATT, CDR2 SNEGSKA (reference sequence).

In its sample, this clonotype was seen many times. The rearrangement links TRBV5-1 to TRBJ2-1; the D gene is possibly TRBD2 (6 bases). The CDR3 loop spans 15 amino acids. V shed 4 bases and J shed 4 bases, with 15 bases lying between them. Germline CDR1 and CDR2: SGHRS and YFSETQ. The chain's CDR3 is CASSLGRRDYNEQFF. CDR3 bases: TGCGCCAGCAGCCTAGGACGGAGGGATTACAATGAGCAGTTCTTC.

This clonotype was counted at least ten times. V gene TRBV7-2 combines with J gene TRBJ2-7; D unclear. The ends were cut back, 5 bases at V and 2 bases at J, with 7 bases in the middle. Per germline, CDR1 SGHTA and CDR2 FQGNSA. The CDR3 sequence is 12 residues long. The CDR3 DNA sequence: TGTGCCAGCAGCGACCCCGCCTACGAGCAGTACTTC. Its translation is CASSDPAYEQYF.

This clonotype was detected many times. The chain carries TRBV20-1 and TRBJ2-5; D may correspond to TRBD1 or TRBD2 (5 bases each). The germline V gene has CDR1 DFQATT and CDR2 SNEGSKA (reference sequence). The V end lost 2 bases, the J end lost 3 bases, and 16 bases lay between the germline ends. The CDR3 spans 15 residues. CDR3 in amino acids: CSARIRDGDEETQYF. CDR3 nucleotides: TGCAGTGCTAGAATCCGGGACGGGGACGAAGAGACCCAGTACTTC.

This clonotype was counted at least ten times. This chain links TRBV12-3 or TRBV12-4 with TRBJ2-6; D is ambiguous. The V end was cut by 3 bases, the J end by 4 bases, with 7 bases between. The CDR3 loop spans 14 amino acids. In DNA form, the CDR3 reads TGTGCCAGCAGTTTCGGTTGGGGGGCCAACGTCCTGACTTTC. Translation: CASSFGWGANVLTF.

This chain connects TRBV6-6 to TRBJ2-1; 7 bases match TRBD2. Germline assignment: CDR1 MNHNY and CDR2 SVGAGI (reference sequence). CDR3 size: 14 residues. J was trimmed by 7 bases and V by 6 bases; bases with no gene match: 9. The CDR3 DNA follows: TGTGCCAGCAGGGGGAGGGAGGGAGTTAATGAGCAGTTCTTC. Protein sequence: CASRGREGVNEQFF.

The V call is TRBV12-3 or TRBV12-4, the J call TRBJ1-1; the D gene is possibly TRBD1 (5 bases). V lost 5 bases and J 1 base, leaving 14 bases between the germline ends. This CDR3 spans 15 amino acids. CDR3 residues: CASSPSGSPNTEAFF. The CDR3 coding sequence is TGTGCCAGCAGTCCCTCAGGGAGTCCGAACACTGAAGCTTTCTTT.

This clonotype came up a few times. V gene TRBV28 combines with J gene TRBJ2-7; 11 bases are shared with TRBD2. CDR1 is MDHEN and CDR2 is SYDVKM in the germline V gene. Trimming at V came to 2 bases and at J to 6 bases, leaving 6 bases not matched to a gene. The CDR3 consists of 15 residues. CDR3 coding DNA: TGTGCCAGCAGTTTAAGCCTAGCGGGGGGCCCCGAGCAGTACTTC. Its translation is CASSLSLAGGPEQYF.

About this clonotype itself: Just one base apart from a much larger clone, this may be a read error. The V call is TRBV28, the J call TRBJ2-5; D perhaps matches TRBD1 (7 bases). This CDR3 region has 12 residues. Germline CDR1 and CDR2: MDHEN and SYDVKM. CDR3 residues: CVSTEGGREQYF. For the CDR3, the DNA is TGTGTCAGTACCGAAGGGGGCCGGGAGCAGTACTTC.

The sample holds many counts of this clonotype. The rearrangement uses TRBV10-3 and TRBJ2-7, with 10 bases fitting TRBD1. Germline loops: CDR1 ENHRY, CDR2 SYGVKD. The CDR3 sequence is 15 residues long. The V gene end was trimmed by 6 bases and the J gene end by 5 bases; junction bases not matched to a gene: 10. The CDR3 nucleotides read TGTGCCATCAGAGACCTGGACAGGGGGGTTGACGAGCAGTACTTC. This encodes CAIRDLDRGVDEQYF.

This clonotype appeared once. Relative to the germline gene, one junction end is altered; a read error may explain this. The rearrangement uses TRBV7-8 and TRBJ2-2; 8 bases are a match to TRBD1. Germline-derived CDR1 and CDR2 are SGHVS and FQNEAQ. This CDR3 contains 16 residues. The chain's CDR3 is CASGLAWTGQTGELFF. DNA of the CDR3: TGTGCCAGCGGCTTAGCGTGGACAGGGCAGACCGGGGAACTGTTTTTT.

A note on this clonotype: One base away lies a much larger clone, so this may be a sequencing read error. CDR3 sequence: CASSWRTGVETQYF. As DNA, the CDR3 is TGTGCCAGCAGCTGGCGGACAGGGGTAGAGACCCAGTACTTC. The chain combines TRBV9 with TRBJ2-5; 9 bases align to TRBD1. V was clipped by 4 bases and J by 4 bases; unmatched bases: 5. Germline V gene data show CDR1 as SGDLS and CDR2 as YYNGEE. The CDR3 loop spans 14 amino acids.

V is TRBV12-3 or TRBV12-4 and J is TRBJ2-1, with 8 nucleotides matching TRBD2. Unmatched junction bases numbered 6, after V lost 3 bases and J lost 5 bases. The CDR3 is 15 residues long. The chain's CDR3 is CASSFVGLGNNEQFF. CDR3 nucleotides: TGTGCCAGCAGTTTTGTGGGACTAGGAAACAATGAGCAGTTCTTC.

For this clonotype: Being one base from a much bigger clone, this may be a read error. The chain couples TRBV24-1 to TRBJ2-7; D possibly corresponds to TRBD2 (5 bases). The CDR3 runs to 15 residues. Germline-derived CDR1 and CDR2 are KGHDR and SFDVKD. The ends were cut back, 0 bases at V and 5 bases at J, with 13 bases in the middle. CDR3 in amino acids: CATSDLRGIANEQYF. DNA for the CDR3: TGTGCCACCAGTGATTTGCGGGGTATAGCGAACGAGCAGTACTTC.

J is TRBJ2-7 and V is TRBV18, with 9 nucleotides matching TRBD2. The CDR3 runs 15 residues. J lost 6 bases, V lost 8 bases, and 14 bases had no gene match. Germline V lookup: CDR1 KGHSH, CDR2 LQKENI. The CDR3 sequence is CASARASAGGGEQYF. CDR3 DNA: TGTGCCAGCGCCCGGGCGTCCGCGGGAGGGGGCGAGCAGTACTTC.

This clonotype has a handful of counts. The rearrangement links TRBV30 to TRBJ2-3; unclear D gene. CDR3 length: 14 residues. Trimming took off 1 base at V and 1 base at J, with 9 bases between the two ends. Germline CDR1 and CDR2: GTSNPN and SVGIG (reference sequence). CDR3 sequence reads: CAWSDRLGTDTQYF. The CDR3 DNA sequence: TGTGCCTGGAGTGATAGGCTAGGCACAGATACGCAGTATTTT.

In this sample, this clonotype turned up a few times. V and J are TRBV5-1 and TRBJ2-7; either TRBD1 or TRBD2 may supply D (5 bases each). Trimming left V 3 bases short and J 3 bases short, with 25 bases between. The length of the CDR3 is 18 residues. Germline CDR1 reads SGHRS; CDR2 reads YFSETQ. CDR3 sequence: CASSSRAGAGYRLYEQYF. In DNA form, the CDR3 reads TGCGCCAGCAGCTCCCGCGCCGGGGCGGGCTACCGCCTCTACGAGCAGTACTTC.

A few counts support this clonotype. This chain uses TRBV7-2 with TRBJ1-2; 10 bases fit TRBD1. V lost 7 bases, J lost 3 bases, and 14 bases stayed unmatched. Germline V lookup: CDR1 SGHTA, CDR2 FQGNSA. CDR3 size: 17 residues. The CDR3 nucleotides read TGTGCCAGCATACCGGGACAGGGGAAGGGAGAAGACTATGGCTACACCTTC. Translation gives CASIPGQGKGEDYGYTF.

There are many counts of this clonotype. This chain connects TRBV7-2 to TRBJ2-6; 7 bases line up with TRBD2. The CDR3 loop spans 17 amino acids. Looked up from germline, CDR1 is SGHTA and CDR2 is FQGNSA. The V segment lost 3 bases and the J segment 4 bases; nucleotides outside the gene matches: 9. DNA of the CDR3: TGTGCCAGCAGCTTCAGCCAGGGACTACCAGGGGCCAACGTCCTGACTTTC. It codes for CASSFSQGLPGANVLTF.

This clonotype was found many times. CDR3 protein: CAISEAASGGSTDTQYF. In nucleotides, the CDR3 is TGTGCCATCAGTGAGGCGGCCAGCGGGGGGAGCACAGATACGCAGTATTTT. This sequence joins TRBV10-3 and TRBJ2-3, with 9 nucleotides matching TRBD2. Germline V gene data show CDR1 as ENHRY and CDR2 as SYGVKD. V was pared by 2 bases and J by 0 bases, with 6 bases of the junction left unmatched. This CDR3 has 17 amino acids.

This clonotype was detected only a few times. The chain recombines TRBV6-6 with TRBJ1-5, with D possibly matching TRBD1 (6 bases). Germline V CDR1 and CDR2: MNHNY, SVGAGI (reference sequence). The CDR3 extends over 16 amino acids. V lost 6 bases, J lost 2 bases, and 17 bases lay in between. DNA for the CDR3: TGTGCCAGCAGCGGCCCGGAGGGGGTCGGCAATCAGCCCCAGCATTTT. It specifies CASSGPEGVGNQPQHF.

This clonotype was observed many times. The genes are TRBV10-3 and TRBJ2-4; 8 nucleotides agree with TRBD2. The germline CDR1 and CDR2 sequences are ENHRY and SYGVKD. The CDR3 runs 15 residues. Trimming at V came to 3 bases and at J to 6 bases, leaving 7 bases not matched to a gene. CDR3 sequence: CAISDGTSLANIQYF. Written as DNA, the CDR3 is TGTGCCATCAGTGATGGGACTAGTTTAGCAAACATTCAGTACTTC.